The clone carrying this TCR beta chain was picked up a small number of times. As handled by the study authors: Reference gene primers were amplified, and this amplification served to estimate nucleated cell counts. TCRdb's table, derived via immunoSEQ multiplex PCR, lists solely in-frame clones and lacks some. V, J and clone size are taken as reported in that table, and D and trimming were inferred from the DNA itself. This sample carries about 40,000 clones, about 87% of them seen once, and the ten largest clones take around 9%. The data originate from a study of blood T cell repertoires in COVID-19. Study details: Italy, Spain and the United States were the sources of the convalescent and acute COVID-19 samples. PBMCs, B-cell-depleted T cells, or T cells provided the cDNA or gDNA that made up the material.

The CDR3 spans 15 residues. With 2 bases removed from V and 7 bases from J, the gap between germline ends came to 13 bases. CDR1 and CDR2 (germline): SGHRS, YFSETQ. V is TRBV5-1 and J is TRBJ1-6, with D unclear. The sample consisted of peripheral blood. This clonotype was obtained from a woman aged 70-85 years with acute or convalescent COVID-19. CDR3 sequence reads: CASSLDVGENSPLHF. The CDR3 DNA is TGCGCCAGCAGCTTAGATGTCGGGGAAAATTCACCCCTCCACTTT.